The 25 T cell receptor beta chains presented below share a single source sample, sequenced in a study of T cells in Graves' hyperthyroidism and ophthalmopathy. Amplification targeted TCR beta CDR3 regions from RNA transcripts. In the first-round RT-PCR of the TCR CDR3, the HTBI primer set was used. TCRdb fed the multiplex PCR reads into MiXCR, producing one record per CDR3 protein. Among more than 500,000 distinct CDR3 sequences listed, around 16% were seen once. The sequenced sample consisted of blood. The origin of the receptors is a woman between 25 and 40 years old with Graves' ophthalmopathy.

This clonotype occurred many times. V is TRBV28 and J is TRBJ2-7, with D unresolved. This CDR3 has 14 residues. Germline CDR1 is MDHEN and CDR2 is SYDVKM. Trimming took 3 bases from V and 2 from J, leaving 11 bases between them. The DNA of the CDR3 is TGTGCCAGCAGTTTCAGATCTACTCCCTACGAGCAGTACTTC. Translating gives CASSFRSTPYEQYF.

The CDR3 bases are TGTGCCAGCAGTTTATGGGTCAGGGGGCGCGAAAACAGCGAGCAGTACTTC. As protein: CASSLWVRGRENSEQYF. V gene TRBV28 combines with J gene TRBJ2-7, with 8 bases fitting TRBD1. V lost 0 bases to trimming and J lost 6 bases; unmatched junction nucleotides: 13. This CDR3 is built from 17 residues. CDR1 and CDR2 (germline): MDHEN, SYDVKM.

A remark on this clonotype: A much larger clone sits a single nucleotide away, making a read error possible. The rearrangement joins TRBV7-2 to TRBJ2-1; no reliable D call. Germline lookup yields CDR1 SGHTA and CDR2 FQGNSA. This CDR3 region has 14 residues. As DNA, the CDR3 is TGTGCCAGCAGCTTGTCCCCTGGAGACAATGAGCGGTTCTTC. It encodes CASSLSPGDNERFF.

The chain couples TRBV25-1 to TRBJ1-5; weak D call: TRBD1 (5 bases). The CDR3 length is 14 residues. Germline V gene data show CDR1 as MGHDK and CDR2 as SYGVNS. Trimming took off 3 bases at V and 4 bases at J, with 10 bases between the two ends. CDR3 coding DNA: TGTGCCAGCAGTGATTTGGGGGAAAATCAGCCCCAGCATTTT. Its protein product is CASSDLGENQPQHF.

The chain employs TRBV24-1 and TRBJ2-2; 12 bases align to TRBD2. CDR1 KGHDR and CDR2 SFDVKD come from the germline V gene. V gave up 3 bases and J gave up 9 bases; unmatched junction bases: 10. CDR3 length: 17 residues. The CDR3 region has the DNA TGTGCCACCAGTGATGCAAACCTAGCGGGGGGGCCGAGGGAGCTGTTTTTT. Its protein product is CATSDANLAGGPRELFF.

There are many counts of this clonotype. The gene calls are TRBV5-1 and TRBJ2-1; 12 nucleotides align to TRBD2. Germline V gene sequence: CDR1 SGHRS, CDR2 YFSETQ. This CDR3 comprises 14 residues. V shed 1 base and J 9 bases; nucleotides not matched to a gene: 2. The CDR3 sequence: CASSLTSGGREQFF. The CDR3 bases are TGCGCCAGCAGCTTGACTAGCGGGGGGCGTGAGCAGTTCTTC.

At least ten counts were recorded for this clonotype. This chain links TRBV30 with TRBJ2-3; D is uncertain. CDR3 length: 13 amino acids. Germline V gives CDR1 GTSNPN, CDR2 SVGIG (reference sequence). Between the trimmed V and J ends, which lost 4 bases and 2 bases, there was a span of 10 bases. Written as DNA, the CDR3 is TGTGCCTGGAACCCGGGTTTCACAGATACGCAGTATTTT. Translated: CAWNPGFTDTQYF.

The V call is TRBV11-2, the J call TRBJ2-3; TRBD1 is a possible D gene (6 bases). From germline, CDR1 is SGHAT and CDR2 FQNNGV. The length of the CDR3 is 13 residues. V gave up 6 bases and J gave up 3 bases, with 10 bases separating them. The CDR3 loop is CASSTGFTDTQYF. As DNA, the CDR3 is TGTGCCAGCAGTACAGGGTTTACAGATACGCAGTATTTT. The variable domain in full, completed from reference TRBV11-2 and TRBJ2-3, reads EAGVAQSPRYKIIEKRQSVAFWCNPISGHATLYWYQQILGQGPKLLIQFQNNGVVDDSQLPKDRFSAERLKGVDSTLKIQPAKLEDSAVYLCASSTGFTDTQYFGPGTRLTVL.

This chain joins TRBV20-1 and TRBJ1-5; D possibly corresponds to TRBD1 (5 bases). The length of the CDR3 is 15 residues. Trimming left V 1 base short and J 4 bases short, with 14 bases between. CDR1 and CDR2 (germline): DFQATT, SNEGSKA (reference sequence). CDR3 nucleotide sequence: TGCAGTGCTAGAGGGACCGGGACGGTGAATCAGCCCCAGCATTTT. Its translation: CSARGTGTVNQPQHF.

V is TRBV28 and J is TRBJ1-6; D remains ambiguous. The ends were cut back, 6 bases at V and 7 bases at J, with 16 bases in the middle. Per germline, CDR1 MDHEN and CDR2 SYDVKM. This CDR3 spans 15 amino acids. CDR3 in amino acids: CASSWAAPINSPLHF. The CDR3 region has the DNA TGTGCCAGCAGCTGGGCAGCGCCTATAAATTCACCCCTCCACTTT. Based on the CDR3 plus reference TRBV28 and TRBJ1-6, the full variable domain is DVKVTQSSRYLVKRTGEKVFLECVQDMDHENMFWYRQDPGLGLRLIYFSYDVKMKEKGDIPEGYSVSREKKERFSLILESASTNQTSMYLCASSWAAPINSPLHFGNGTRLTVT.

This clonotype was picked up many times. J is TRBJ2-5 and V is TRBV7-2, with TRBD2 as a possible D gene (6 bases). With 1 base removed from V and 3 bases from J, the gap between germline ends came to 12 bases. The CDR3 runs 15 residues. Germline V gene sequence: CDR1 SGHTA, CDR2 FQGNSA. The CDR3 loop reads CASSLVGTGEETQYF. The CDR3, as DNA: TGTGCCAGCAGCTTAGTGGGGACTGGCGAAGAGACCCAGTACTTC.

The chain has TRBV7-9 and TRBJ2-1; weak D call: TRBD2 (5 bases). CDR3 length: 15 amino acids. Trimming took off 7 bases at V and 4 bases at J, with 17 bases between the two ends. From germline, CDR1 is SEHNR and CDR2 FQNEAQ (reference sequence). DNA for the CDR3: TGTGCCAGCACCGAGTCGGGGATAGGGTACAATGAGCAGTTCTTC. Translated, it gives CASTESGIGYNEQFF.

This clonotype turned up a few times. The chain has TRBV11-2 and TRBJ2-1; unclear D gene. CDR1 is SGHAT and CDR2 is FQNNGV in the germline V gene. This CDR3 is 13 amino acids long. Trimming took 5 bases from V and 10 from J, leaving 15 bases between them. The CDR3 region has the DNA TGTGCCAGCAGCGAAGCCCGAGTCGCGGAGCAGTTCTTC. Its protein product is CASSEARVAEQFF.

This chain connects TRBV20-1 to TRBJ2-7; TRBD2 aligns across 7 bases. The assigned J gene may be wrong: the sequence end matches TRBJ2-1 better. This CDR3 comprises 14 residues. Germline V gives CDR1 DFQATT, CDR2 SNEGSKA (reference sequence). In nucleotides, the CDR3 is TGCAGTGCTATAAGGCCTAGCGGTACCTACGAGCAGTTCTTC. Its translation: CSAIRPSGTYEQFF.

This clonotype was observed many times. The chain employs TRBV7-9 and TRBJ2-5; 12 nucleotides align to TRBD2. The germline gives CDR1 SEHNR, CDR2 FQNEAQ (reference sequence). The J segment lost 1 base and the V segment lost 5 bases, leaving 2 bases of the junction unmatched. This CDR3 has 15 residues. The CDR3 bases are TGTGCCAGCAGCCGGACTAGCGGGGTCCAAGAGACCCAGTACTTC. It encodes CASSRTSGVQETQYF.

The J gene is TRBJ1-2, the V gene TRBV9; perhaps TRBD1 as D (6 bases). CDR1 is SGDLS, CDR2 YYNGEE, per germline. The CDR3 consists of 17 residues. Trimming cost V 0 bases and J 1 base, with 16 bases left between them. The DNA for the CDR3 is TGTGCCAGCAGCGTAGCCTGGGGGGGCGACGGTAACTATGGCTACACCTTC. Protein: CASSVAWGGDGNYGYTF.

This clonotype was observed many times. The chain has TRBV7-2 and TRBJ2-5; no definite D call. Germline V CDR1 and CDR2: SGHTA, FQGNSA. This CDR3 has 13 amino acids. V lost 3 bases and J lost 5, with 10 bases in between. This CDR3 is CASSLRLGETQYF. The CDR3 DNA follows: TGTGCCAGCAGCTTGCGGTTGGGGGAGACCCAGTACTTC.

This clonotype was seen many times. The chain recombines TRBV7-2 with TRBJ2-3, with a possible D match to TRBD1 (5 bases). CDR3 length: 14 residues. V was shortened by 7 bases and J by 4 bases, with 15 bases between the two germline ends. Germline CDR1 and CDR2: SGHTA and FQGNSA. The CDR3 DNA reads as TGTGCCAGCAAACTTCAAAGGGGCTCAGATACGCAGTATTTT. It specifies CASKLQRGSDTQYF.

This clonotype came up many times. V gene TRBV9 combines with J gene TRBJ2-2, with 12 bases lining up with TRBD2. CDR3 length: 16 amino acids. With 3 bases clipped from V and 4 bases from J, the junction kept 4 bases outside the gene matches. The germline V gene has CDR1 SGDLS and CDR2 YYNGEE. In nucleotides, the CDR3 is TGTGCCAGCAGCGGACTACTAGCGGGAGGCACCGGGGAGCTGTTTTTT. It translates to CASSGLLAGGTGELFF. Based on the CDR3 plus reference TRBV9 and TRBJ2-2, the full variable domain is DSGVTQTPKHLITATGQRVTLRCSPRSGDLSVYWYQQSLDQGLQFLIQYYNGEERAKGNILERFSAQQFPDLHSELNLSSLELGDSALYFCASSGLLAGGTGELFFGEGSRLTVL.

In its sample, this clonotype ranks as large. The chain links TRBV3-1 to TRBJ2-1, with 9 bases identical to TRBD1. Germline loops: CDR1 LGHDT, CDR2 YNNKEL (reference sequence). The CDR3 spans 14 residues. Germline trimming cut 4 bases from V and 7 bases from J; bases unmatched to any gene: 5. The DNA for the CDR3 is TGTGCCAGCAGCCCTCGGACAGGGGCAAATGAGCAGTTCTTC. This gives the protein CASSPRTGANEQFF.

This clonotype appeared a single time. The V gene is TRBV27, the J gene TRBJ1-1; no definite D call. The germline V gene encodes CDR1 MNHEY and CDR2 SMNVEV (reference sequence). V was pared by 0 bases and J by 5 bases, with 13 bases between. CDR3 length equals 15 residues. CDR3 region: CASSLSWGSYTEAFF. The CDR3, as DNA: TGTGCCAGCAGTTTATCATGGGGTTCGTATACTGAAGCTTTCTTT.

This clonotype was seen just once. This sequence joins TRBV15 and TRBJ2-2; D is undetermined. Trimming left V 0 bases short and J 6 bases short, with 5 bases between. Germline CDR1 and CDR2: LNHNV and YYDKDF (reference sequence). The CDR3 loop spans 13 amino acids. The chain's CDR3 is CATSRESAGELFF. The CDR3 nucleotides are TGTGCCACCAGCAGAGAATCTGCCGGGGAGCTGTTTTTT.

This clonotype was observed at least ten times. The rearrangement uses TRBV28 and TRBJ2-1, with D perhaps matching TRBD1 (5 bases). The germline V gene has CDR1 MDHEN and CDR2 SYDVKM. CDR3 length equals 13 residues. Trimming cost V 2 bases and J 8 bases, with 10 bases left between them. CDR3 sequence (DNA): TGTGCCAGCAGTTTAGTGTTAGGGGATGAGCAGTTCTTC. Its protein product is CASSLVLGDEQFF.

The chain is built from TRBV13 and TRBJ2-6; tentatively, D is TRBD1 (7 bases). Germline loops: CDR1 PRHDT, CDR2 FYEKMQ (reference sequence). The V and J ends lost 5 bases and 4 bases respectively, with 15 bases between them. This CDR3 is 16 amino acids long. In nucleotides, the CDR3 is TGTGCCAGCAGCCCCAGGGGGGATTCCGGGGCCAACGTCCTGACTTTC. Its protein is CASSPRGDSGANVLTF.

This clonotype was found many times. CDR3 in DNA: TGCAGTGCTAGTGACAGGGGCGAAGTATCGGACTACGAGCAGTACTTC. Translated: CSASDRGEVSDYEQYF. This chain connects TRBV20-1 to TRBJ2-7, with 8 positions matching TRBD1. V shed 3 bases, J shed 3 bases, and the junction held 13 bases outside the gene matches. Germline lookup yields CDR1 DFQATT and CDR2 SNEGSKA (reference sequence). The CDR3 has 16 amino acids.